Listed below are T cell receptor beta chains from one sample, sequenced in a study of post-analysis software for immune sequencing data. TCRdb re-derived calls from the PCR reads in MiXCR, one entry per CDR3 protein. Counted here are roughly 410,000 distinct CDR3 sequences, less than 40% occurring once; the ten biggest clones make up about an eighth. Sequenced sample: blood. Receptors originate from a girl aged 5 to 17 with multiple sclerosis. Both conserved end residues are part of each CDR3. Each record gives: D gene, clone size, J gene, V gene, CDR3 DNA, CDR3 protein. D genes are given only for firm matches. Clone size, where shown, is once, few, many, or a class for clones that have expanded.

>.|many|TRBJ2-3|TRBV29-1
TGCAGCGTTGAAGCCAGGACAGATACGCAGTATTTT
CSVEARTDTQYF
>TRBD2|.|TRBJ2-2|TRBV15
TGTGCCACCAGCAGAGAGAAACTAGCGGGGACGACCGGGGAGCTGTTTTTT
CATSREKLAGTTGELFF
>.|few|TRBJ1-6|TRBV12-3/TRBV12-4
TGTGCCAGCAGTTTCAACAGAGATACATCACCCCTCCACTTT
CASSFNRDTSPLHF
>TRBD1|.|TRBJ1-2|TRBV7-2
TGTGCCAGCAGTGGGACAGGGGCGAACTATGGCTACACCTTC
CASSGTGANYGYTF
>TRBD1|.|TRBJ1-1|TRBV12-3/TRBV12-4
TGTGCCAGCAGTTTTAGGGCAGGGGGGAACACTGAAGCTTTCTTT
CASSFRAGGNTEAFF
>.|.|TRBJ1-1|TRBV12-3/TRBV12-4
TGTGCCAGCAGTTTCGGAAGATTGAACACTGAAGCTTTCTTT
CASSFGRLNTEAFF
>TRBD1|few|TRBJ2-6|TRBV20-1
TGCAGTGCTTCGCAGGGGGCTGGGGCCAACGTCCTGACTTTC
CSASQGAGANVLTF
>.|few|TRBJ2-7|TRBV2
TGTGCCAGCAGGACCAGGGGTACGGGCTACGAGCAGTACTTC
CASRTRGTGYEQYF
>TRBD2|.|TRBJ2-5|TRBV27
TGTGCCAGCAGTCCGCCGGGAGGGTCGGGGAAGACCCAGTACTTC
CASSPPGGSGKTQYF
>.|.|TRBJ1-1|TRBV4-1
TGCGCCAGCAGCCAAGTAGCAGGGAGAGGGGCTGAAGCTTTCTTT
CASSQVAGRGAEAFF
>TRBD1|.|TRBJ1-2|TRBV12-3/TRBV12-4
TGTGCCAGCAGTGTACAGGGGGCTTATGGCTACACCTTC
CASSVQGAYGYTF
>.|.|TRBJ2-1|TRBV6-5
TGTGCCAGCAGCCACCAAGGGCACAACAAGCAGTTCTTC
CASSHQGHNKQFF
>.|.|TRBJ1-5|TRBV20-1
TGCAGTGCTAGTTCCAGGGGAGGCAATCAGCCCCAGCATTTT
CSASSRGGNQPQHF
>.|.|TRBJ2-5|TRBV28
TGTGCCGGCAGTTTTGGGGGCAGAGAGACCCAGTACTTC
CAGSFGGRETQYF
>.|.|TRBJ2-1|TRBV10-3
TGTGCCATCAGTGCGATGGACGGCTACAATGAGCAGTTCTTC
CAISAMDGYNEQFF
>.|.|TRBJ1-2|TRBV9
TGTGCCAGCAGCGCCCCCCCAGGGATCAACTATGGCTACACCTTC
CASSAPPGINYGYTF
>.|few|TRBJ1-2|TRBV10-3
TGTGCCATCAGTGATATGTCGGGACGAAACTATGGCTACACCTTC
CAISDMSGRNYGYTF
>.|.|TRBJ1-1|TRBV29-1
TGCAGCGCCGCGAGGGTTTTGAACACTGAAGCTTTCTTT
CSAARVLNTEAFF
>TRBD1|.|TRBJ2-5|TRBV12-3/TRBV12-4
TGTGCCAGCAGCCGGGACAGGGGATCGCAAGAGACCCAGTACTTC
CASSRDRGSQETQYF
>TRBD1|.|TRBJ1-5|TRBV12-5
TGTGCTAGTGGCCCGGACAGGGGCCGGGGTCAGCCCCAGCATTTT
CASGPDRGRGQPQHF
>.|.|TRBJ2-7|TRBV5-1
TGCGCCAGCAGCTTGGTCCCGGGGCCACTATCCTACGAGCAGTACTTC
CASSLVPGPLSYEQYF
>TRBD1|.|TRBJ2-1|TRBV5-4
TGTGCCAGCAGCTCGGACAGGGGTCACAATGAGCAGTTCTTC
CASSSDRGHNEQFF
>.|many|TRBJ2-4|TRBV12-3/TRBV12-4
TGTGCCAGCACCCAAAGGCCCCTAGGCCTTCGGGGAGCCAAAAACATTCAGTACTTC
CASTQRPLGLRGAKNIQYF
>.|.|TRBJ2-7|TRBV20-1
TGCAGTGCTAGACCCCTCGCGGGGTACGAGCAGTACTTC
CSARPLAGYEQYF
>.|few|TRBJ2-5|TRBV7-3
TGTGCCAGCAGCCCGGACCAGGGGGAGACCCAGTACTTC
CASSPDQGETQYF
>TRBD2|.|TRBJ2-4|TRBV11-3
TGTGTCAGCAGCTTACTGAGACTAGCGGGGGGTATTCTACTAGCCAAAAACATTCAGTACTTC
CVSSLLRLAGGILLAKNIQYF
>.|.|TRBJ2-3|TRBV20-1
TGCAGTGCTATTTTAACCGGCACAGATACGCAGTATTTT
CSAILTGTDTQYF
>TRBD1|few|TRBJ2-1|TRBV5-1
TGCGCCAGCAGCTATACAGGGGTCTCCTACAATGAGCAGTTCTTC
CASSYTGVSYNEQFF
>.|.|TRBJ1-1|TRBV27
TGTGCCAGCAGTTTATCAGCGGGGTTGAACACTGAAGCTTTCTTT
CASSLSAGLNTEAFF
>.|.|TRBJ2-3|TRBV20-1
TGCAGTGCTAGTTTCCGGGACCCGACGCAGTATTTT
CSASFRDPTQYF
>TRBD1|.|TRBJ1-2|TRBV6-1
TGTGCCAGCATTCTAACGGGGACAGGGGGCGCCTATGGCTACACCTTC
CASILTGTGGAYGYTF
>.|.|TRBJ1-4|TRBV6-5
TGTGCCAGCAGTTTGGACAGCTTTAATGAAAAACTGTTTTTT
CASSLDSFNEKLFF
>TRBD1|.|TRBJ2-2|TRBV7-9
TGTGCCAGCAGAGCCGGACAGGCGAACACCGGGGAGCTGTTTTTT
CASRAGQANTGELFF
>.|many|TRBJ2-3|TRBV20-1
TGCAGTGCTGCCGGGACCCTGTCGGCAGATACGCAGTATTTT
CSAAGTLSADTQYF
>TRBD1|many|TRBJ2-7|TRBV20-1
TGCAGTGCTGGGGCCTCGGGACAGGCAGCCTACGAGCAGTACTTC
CSAGASGQAAYEQYF
>TRBD1|.|TRBJ1-2|TRBV12-3/TRBV12-4
TGTGCCAGCAGGGACAGGAGGAACTATGGCTACACCTTC
CASRDRRNYGYTF
>.|.|TRBJ2-5|TRBV20-1
TGCAGTGCTCCCATACAGGAAAATTCTCAAGAGACCCAGTACTTC
CSAPIQENSQETQYF
>.|.|TRBJ1-2|TRBV6-5
TGTGCCAGCAGCCTAACAGGTCACCGCGGCTACACCTTC
CASSLTGHRGYTF
>.|many|TRBJ2-7|TRBV29-1
TGCAGCGTCGGGCAAGGGGCGCGTGGCGAGCAGTACTTC
CSVGQGARGEQYF
>.|.|TRBJ2-1|TRBV20-1
TGCAGTGCCCCGGGACTCCTTTACAATGAGCAGTTCTTC
CSAPGLLYNEQFF
>.|few|TRBJ1-5|TRBV6-5
TGTGCCAGCAGTTACTCAAGGGAAAATCAGCCCCAGCATTTT
CASSYSRENQPQHF
>TRBD1|once|TRBJ1-4|TRBV3-1
TGTGCCAGCAGCCCAGAACAGGGGGGGGATGAAAAACTGTTTTTT
CASSPEQGGDEKLFF
>.|.|TRBJ2-7|TRBV28
TGTGCCAGCGGCACCTCGGGGACCAGATTTGGGTCCTACGAGCAGTACTTC
CASGTSGTRFGSYEQYF
>.|.|TRBJ2-7|TRBV24-1
TGTGCCACCAGTGATTTTGGTTTCTCCTACGAGCAGTACTTC
CATSDFGFSYEQYF
>TRBD1|.|TRBJ2-3|TRBV5-1
TGCGCCAGCAGCTTGGGGGGACAGGGATTAGCAGATACGCAGTATTTT
CASSLGGQGLADTQYF